A single T cell receptor beta chain is shown here with its context. Antigen specificity is unknown. The CDR3 loop spans 13 amino acids. Trimming stripped 0 bases from V and 5 bases from J, with 7 bases between. CDR1 and CDR2 from the germline V gene are SGHKS and YYEKEE (reference sequence). The data derive from a study of cytomegalovirus exposure and HLA in healthy donors. Broader study findings: The listing of 150 to 200 TCR beta chains classed them as cytomegalovirus-associated. At a 0.05 false discovery rate, a later analysis found 15,000 to 20,000 TCR beta sequences to be associated with HLA alleles.

The PCR used 60 Vbeta and 13 Jbeta primers. The method was immunoSEQ multiplex PCR; TCRdb's version includes in-frame clones alone and lacks a portion of them. Of about 160,000 clones listed, 70% to 80% are singletons. The specimen sequenced was PBMCs. The rearrangement links TRBV5-5 to TRBJ2-3, with a possible D match to TRBD2 (5 bases). The sequence was obtained from a man aged 55 to 70 in good health and CMV-seronegative. The CDR3 DNA reads TGTGCCAGCAGCTTGGGAGGGCGAGATACGCAGTATTTT. Translation gives CASSLGGRDTQYF.